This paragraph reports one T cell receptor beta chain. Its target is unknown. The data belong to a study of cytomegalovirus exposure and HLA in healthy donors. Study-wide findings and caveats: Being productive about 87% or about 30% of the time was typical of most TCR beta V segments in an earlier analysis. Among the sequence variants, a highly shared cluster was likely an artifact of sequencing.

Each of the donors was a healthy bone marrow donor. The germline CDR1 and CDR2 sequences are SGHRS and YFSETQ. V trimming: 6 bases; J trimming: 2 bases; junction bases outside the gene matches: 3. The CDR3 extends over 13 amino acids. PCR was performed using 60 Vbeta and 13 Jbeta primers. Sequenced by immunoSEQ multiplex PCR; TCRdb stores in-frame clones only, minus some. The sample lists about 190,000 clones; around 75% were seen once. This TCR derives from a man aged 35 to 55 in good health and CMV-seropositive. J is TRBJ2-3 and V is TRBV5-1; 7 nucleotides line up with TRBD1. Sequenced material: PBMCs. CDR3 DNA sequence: TGCGCCAGCACCGACAGGGTCACAGATACGCAGTATTTT. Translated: CASTDRVTDTQYF.